These T cell receptor beta chains were read from a single sample in a study of CD8+CD57+ T cells in acquired aplastic anemia. One entry per CDR3 protein results from TCRdb running MiXCR on the reads. The sample gives roughly 58,000 distinct CDR3 sequences, over 45% of which show up once; over 2% is in the top ten. The specimen sequenced was sorted CD4+, CD8+, or CD8+CD57+ T cells (not recorded which) from PBMCs. Receptor source: a human donor in good health, serving as a control. The CDR3 runs from the conserved cysteine through the conserved F or W. A D gene is named only where the DNA matches it firmly. Size is stated for part of the rows, as once, few or many counts, or as a class when the clone is expanded.

abundance: .
j_gene: TRBJ1-5
len: 14
d_gene: .
v_gene: TRBV25-1
CDR3nt: TGTGCCAGCAGTGATGCAGGGTGGGTTCAGCCCCAGCATTTT
CDR3aa: CASSDAGWVQPQHF

abundance: .
j_gene: TRBJ1-6
len: 13
d_gene: .
v_gene: TRBV6-1
CDR3nt: TGTGCTAGTACGGGACAAGGGAGTTCACCCCTCCACTTT
CDR3aa: CASTGQGSSPLHF

abundance: .
j_gene: TRBJ1-2
len: 13
d_gene: TRBD1
v_gene: TRBV2
CDR3nt: TGTGCCAGCAGGCCACGACAGGGGGAGGGCTACACCTTC
CDR3aa: CASRPRQGEGYTF

abundance: few
j_gene: TRBJ1-2
len: 13
d_gene: .
v_gene: TRBV30
CDR3nt: TGTGCCTGGAGTGTAAGAGGGTACCATGGCTACACCTTC
CDR3aa: CAWSVRGYHGYTF

abundance: many
j_gene: TRBJ1-5
len: 14
d_gene: TRBD1
v_gene: TRBV28
CDR3nt: TGTGCCAGTCGCCGACAGGGGGGCAATCAGCCCCAGCATTTT
CDR3aa: CASRRQGGNQPQHF

abundance: many
j_gene: TRBJ1-1
len: 12
d_gene: .
v_gene: TRBV6-1
CDR3nt: TGTGCCAGCAGGGGGACACTGACTGAAGCTTTCTTT
CDR3aa: CASRGTLTEAFF

abundance: .
j_gene: TRBJ1-1
len: 15
d_gene: .
v_gene: TRBV7-2
CDR3nt: TGTGCCAGCCGGATCCGGGGGGGCCGGAACACTGAAGCTTTCTTT
CDR3aa: CASRIRGGRNTEAFF

abundance: .
j_gene: TRBJ2-7
len: 15
d_gene: TRBD2
v_gene: TRBV24-1
CDR3nt: TGTGCCACCGGGCGGATAGCGGGAGGGTGGTGGGAGCAGTACTTC
CDR3aa: CATGRIAGGWWEQYF

abundance: many
j_gene: TRBJ1-6
len: 16
d_gene: .
v_gene: TRBV5-6
CDR3nt: TGTGCCAGCAGCACACGCAGGGAGGGGGTTAATTCACCCCTCCACTTT
CDR3aa: CASSTRREGVNSPLHF

abundance: .
j_gene: TRBJ1-4
len: 11
d_gene: .
v_gene: TRBV2
CDR3nt: TGTGCCAGCAGTGATGAGGAAAAACTGTTTTTT
CDR3aa: CASSDEEKLFF

abundance: .
j_gene: TRBJ1-2
len: 13
d_gene: .
v_gene: TRBV7-9
CDR3nt: TGTGCCAGCAGTTTAAAGCCTGACTATGGCTACACCTTC
CDR3aa: CASSLKPDYGYTF

abundance: .
j_gene: TRBJ1-6
len: 10
d_gene: .
v_gene: TRBV2
CDR3nt: TGTGCCTGGGGGAATTCACCCCTCCACTTT
CDR3aa: CAWGNSPLHF

abundance: many
j_gene: TRBJ2-7
len: 15
d_gene: .
v_gene: TRBV30
CDR3nt: TGTGCCTCGACTCCCGACACAGCCTTGAGGAACGAGCAGTACTTC
CDR3aa: CASTPDTALRNEQYF

abundance: .
j_gene: TRBJ2-3
len: 13
d_gene: .
v_gene: TRBV20-1
CDR3nt: TGCAGTGCTAGTTGGACAGTTCCAGATACGCAGTATTTT
CDR3aa: CSASWTVPDTQYF

abundance: .
j_gene: TRBJ2-1
len: 16
d_gene: .
v_gene: TRBV7-9
CDR3nt: TGTGCCAGCAGCCAAGAGGGCGGGGAATCCTACAATGAGCAGTTCTTC
CDR3aa: CASSQEGGESYNEQFF

abundance: many
j_gene: TRBJ2-3
len: 16
d_gene: TRBD2
v_gene: TRBV20-1
CDR3nt: TGCAGTGCTAGTTTCATGACTAGCGGGGTCACAGATACGCAGTATTTT
CDR3aa: CSASFMTSGVTDTQYF

abundance: .
j_gene: TRBJ2-5
len: 13
d_gene: .
v_gene: TRBV2
CDR3nt: TGTGCCACCAGTGTGGGCAGCCAAGAGACCCAGTACTTC
CDR3aa: CATSVGSQETQYF

abundance: many
j_gene: TRBJ2-1
len: 16
d_gene: TRBD2
v_gene: TRBV29-1
CDR3nt: TGCAGCGTTGATGGGCTGGCTAGCGGGATGGCCGGTGAGCAGTTCTTC
CDR3aa: CSVDGLASGMAGEQFF

abundance: .
j_gene: TRBJ1-1
len: 15
d_gene: TRBD1
v_gene: TRBV29-1
CDR3nt: TGCAGCGTTAATCGGGACAGTCTAATGAACACTGAAGCTTTCTTT
CDR3aa: CSVNRDSLMNTEAFF

abundance: .
j_gene: TRBJ1-1
len: 13
d_gene: .
v_gene: TRBV2
CDR3nt: TGTGCCAGCAGTGACAGGGTGAACACTGAAGCTTTCTTT
CDR3aa: CASSDRVNTEAFF

abundance: .
j_gene: TRBJ2-5
len: 13
d_gene: .
v_gene: TRBV7-8
CDR3nt: TGTGCCAGCAGCCCCCCCCGCCGGGAGACCCAGTACTTC
CDR3aa: CASSPPRRETQYF

abundance: .
j_gene: TRBJ1-6
len: 18
d_gene: .
v_gene: TRBV25-1
CDR3nt: TGTGCCAGCAGTGAATACGGTAGCGGGAGGTCCTATAATTCACCCCTCCACTTT
CDR3aa: CASSEYGSGRSYNSPLHF

abundance: once
j_gene: TRBJ1-2
len: 13
d_gene: .
v_gene: TRBV24-1
CDR3nt: TGTGCCACCAGTGCGGGGACCAACTATGGCTACACCTTC
CDR3aa: CATSAGTNYGYTF

abundance: .
j_gene: TRBJ2-1
len: 14
d_gene: .
v_gene: TRBV18
CDR3nt: TGTGCCAGCTCACCACAAAGCTCCTACAATGAGCAGTTCTTC
CDR3aa: CASSPQSSYNEQFF

abundance: medium-sized
j_gene: TRBJ1-5
len: 12
d_gene: TRBD1
v_gene: TRBV2
CDR3nt: TGTGCCAGCGGGACAGACAATCAGCCCCAGCATTTT
CDR3aa: CASGTDNQPQHF

abundance: medium-sized
j_gene: TRBJ2-1
len: 16
d_gene: .
v_gene: TRBV24-1
CDR3nt: TGTGCCACCAGTGATTCTTCGGGAGCCTCCTACAATGAGCAGTTCTTC
CDR3aa: CATSDSSGASYNEQFF

abundance: .
j_gene: TRBJ2-7
len: 13
d_gene: .
v_gene: TRBV7-2
CDR3nt: TGTGCCAGCAGCCGAGGACAGCACTACGAGCAGTACTTC
CDR3aa: CASSRGQHYEQYF